These 4 T cell receptor beta chains were all obtained from the same sample, sequenced in a study of T cell responses to AZD1222 COVID-19 vaccine. Method: immunoSEQ multiplex PCR; TCRdb's copy keeps in-frame clones and lacks some. The sample shows over 120,000 clones, just under 95% of them seen only once. Source: peripheral blood, taken on day 0 of AZD1222 vaccination. The receptors shown here come from an adult in good health.

This clone was observed a single time. The V gene is TRBV5-5, the J gene TRBJ1-1, with D perhaps matching TRBD1 (5 bases). The germline CDR1 and CDR2 sequences are SGHKS and YYEKEE (reference sequence). The CDR3 has 16 amino acids. V was clipped by 0 bases and J by 1 base, with 13 bases between them. The CDR3 nucleotides are TGTGCCAGCAGCTTGGCTGTGGGGCAGGGGAACACTGAAGCTTTCTTT. This encodes CASSLAVGQGNTEAFF.

This sequence joins TRBV6-1 and TRBJ2-1, with D perhaps given as TRBD1 or TRBD2 (6 bases each). The V gene's germline CDR1 is MNHNS and CDR2 SASEGT. This CDR3 is built from 18 residues. Trimming removed 2 bases at V and 8 bases at J, with 25 bases between. The CDR3 DNA sequence: TGTGCCAGCAGTGAACAGGCCGGGGGCTCTAAAACGGGGGATGAGCAGTTCTTC. It is translated as CASSEQAGGSKTGDEQFF.

This chain links TRBV10-3 with TRBJ2-3, with 9 bases that match TRBD2. The junction had 1 base not matched to a gene; V was cut back by 3 bases and J by 0 bases. The CDR3 has 15 residues. Per the germline V gene, CDR1 is ENHRY and CDR2 is SYGVKD. CDR3 protein: CAISDTSGSTDTQYF. CDR3 sequence (DNA): TGTGCCATCAGTGATACTAGCGGGAGCACAGATACGCAGTATTTT.

The gene calls are TRBV5-8 and TRBJ1-5; D unclear. V was trimmed by 1 base and J by 2 bases, leaving 13 bases between them. From germline, CDR1 is SGHTS and CDR2 YDEGEE. The CDR3 is 16 residues long. For the CDR3, the DNA is TGTGCCAGCAGCTTGCTGACGTTTGGCGGCAATCAGCCCCAGCATTTT. Encoded protein: CASSLLTFGGNQPQHF.